The sequence of this T cell receptor (beta chain) was determined in a study of shared clonotypes between healthy human individuals. Study-level findings and limits: Some naive CD4 clonotypes, roughly 4.5%, turned up in common across four donors.

Worth noting for this clone: The antigen remains undetermined. Additional DNA sequences in this sample encode the identical CDR3.

CD45RO-negative, CCR7-selected cells formed the naive CD8 fraction, which excluded terminally differentiated effector memory CD45RA+ cells. All donors qualified as healthy HIV-negative adults and had experienced no recent acute infections or vaccinations. Caucasian adults residing in Nashville, Tennessee made up all the donors. The V gene end was trimmed by 4 bases and the J gene end by 2 bases; junction bases not matched to a gene: 4. The CDR3 totals 15 residues. The germline gives CDR1 SGDLS, CDR2 YYNGEE. The study ran the assay at deep level. TCRdb's table, derived via immunoSEQ multiplex PCR, lists solely in-frame clones and lacks some. This table holds more than 2 million clones, around 93% found once.

The genes are TRBV9 and TRBJ2-7, with 12 bases that match TRBD2. Sequencing was done on a sample of naive CD8+ T cells from PBMCs. The sequence was collected from a man aged 18-30 years in good health. Some clones in this sample may be carry-over from other donors' samples. The CDR3 sequence is CASSPWTSGTYEQYF. DNA for the CDR3: TGTGCCAGCAGCCCATGGACTAGCGGGACCTACGAGCAGTACTTC.